This T cell receptor (beta chain) originates from a study of human T cells and chemical hapten exposure. Germline loops: CDR1 SEHNR, CDR2 FQNEAQ (reference sequence). This CDR3 is 15 amino acids long. V was pared by 2 bases and J by 3 bases, with 10 bases between. As to time point: pre-sensitization, week 0. The treatment denotes: therapeutic diphenylcyclopropenone sensitization with weekly scalp DPC. Many counts were recorded for this clonotype. TCRdb processed the RACE reads anew with MiXCR; each CDR3 protein has one entry. The repertoire holds around 60,000 distinct CDR3 sequences, with around 7% as singletons.

This specimen consisted of whole blood, obtained in connection with sensitization to the hapten diphenylcyclopropenone (DPC). The chain uses TRBV7-9 and TRBJ1-4; TRBD1 is a possible D gene (6 bases). This receptor was identified in a woman in her twenties or thirties with alopecia areata. Some clones in this sample may be carry-over from other donors' samples. The CDR3 protein is CASSLMDSPNEKLFF. The CDR3 DNA sequence: TGTGCCAGCAGCTTAATGGACAGCCCTAATGAAAAACTGTTTTTT.